The 9 T cell receptor beta chains below were found in one sample sequenced in a study of shared clonotypes between healthy human individuals. Repertoires were generated with immunoSEQ multiplex PCR, while TCRdb's copy carries only in-frame clones and drops some. The data show about 490,000 clones, approximately 81% seen once. Sequenced input: PBMCs. All receptors come from a woman aged 40 to 55 in good health. Some clones in this sample may be carry-over from other donors' samples.

The rearrangement links TRBV7-9 to TRBJ2-1, with a tentative D call TRBD2 (5 bases). The CDR3 consists of 12 residues. Germline CDR1 is SEHNR and CDR2 is FQNEAQ (reference sequence). Trimming removed 5 bases from V and 9 bases from J, with 11 bases in between. CDR3 bases: TGTGCCAGCAGCCTCTCGGGGTCTGAGCAGTTCTTC. Its protein is CASSLSGSEQFF.

The V gene is TRBV4-1, the J gene TRBJ1-2; D unresolved. V was clipped by 2 bases and J by 4 bases, with 17 bases between them. The germline gives CDR1 MGHRA, CDR2 YSYEKL. This CDR3 has 16 residues. Here the CDR3 DNA reads TGCGCCAGCAGCCAATCCGCGGTTTGGGATGTCTATGGCTACACCTTC. Protein sequence: CASSQSAVWDVYGYTF.

This chain's CDR3 is CASSPVMGTNTGELFF. As DNA, the CDR3 is TGTGCCAGCAGCCCGGTCATGGGTACGAACACCGGGGAGCTGTTTTTT. The chain links TRBV9 to TRBJ2-2; no reliable D call. The V end lost 4 bases, the J end lost 0 bases, and 13 bases lay between the germline ends. CDR3 length: 16 amino acids. Germline V lookup: CDR1 SGDLS, CDR2 YYNGEE. The full variable domain, completed using reference TRBV9 and TRBJ2-2, is DSGVTQTPKHLITATGQRVTLRCSPRSGDLSVYWYQQSLDQGLQFLIQYYNGEERAKGNILERFSAQQFPDLHSELNLSSLELGDSALYFCASSPVMGTNTGELFFGEGSRLTVL.

CDR3: CASSYESSRPTGELFF. CDR3 DNA: TGTGCCAGCAGCTACGAGTCAAGCAGGCCCACCGGGGAGCTGTTTTTT. The chain links TRBV6-5 to TRBJ2-2; no reliable D call. Trimming stripped 6 bases from V and 4 bases from J, with 18 bases between. Germline values: CDR1 MNHEY, CDR2 SVGAGI. This CDR3 contains 16 residues.

As regards this clone: This may be a read error: a much more frequent sequence differs by one nucleotide. Other DNA sequences within the sample encode an identical CDR3. The chain employs TRBV5-1 and TRBJ2-1; 7 bases are shared with TRBD2. The CDR3 totals 16 residues. Germline values: CDR1 SGHRS, CDR2 YFSETQ. V dropped 4 bases and J dropped 1; count of bases not matched to a gene: 8. This CDR3 reads CASSQTIAGSYNEQFF. CDR3 nucleotides: TGCGCCAGCAGCCAAACAATAGCGGGTTCCTACAATGAGCAGTTCTTC.

This rearrangement joins TRBV2 to TRBJ2-7; tentatively, D is TRBD1 (5 bases). This CDR3 is 15 amino acids long. Trimming shortened V by 3 bases and J by 2 bases, and 14 bases separated the two germline ends. CDR1 and CDR2 from the germline V gene are SNHLY and FYNNEI. CDR3 region: CASSDSLQATYEQYF. In DNA, the CDR3 is TGTGCCAGCAGTGACTCACTACAGGCCACCTACGAGCAGTACTTC. Full variable domain (rest looked up from reference TRBV2 and TRBJ2-7): EPEVTQTPSHQVTQMGQEVILRCVPISNHLYFYWYRQILGQKVEFLVSFYNNEISEKSEIFDDQFSVERPDGSNFTLKIRSTKLEDSAMYFCASSDSLQATYEQYFGPGTRLTVT.

In regard to this clone: A single base separates this from a much larger clone, so it may be a read error. V gene TRBV7-3 combines with J gene TRBJ2-3; 9 bases are shared with TRBD2. This CDR3 is built from 15 residues. V lost 5 bases and J lost 3; bases outside the gene matches: 6. CDR1 is SGHTA, CDR2 FQGTGA, per germline. The CDR3 region is CASSVSGSRTDTQYF. The CDR3 DNA follows: TGTGCCAGCAGCGTTAGCGGGAGTAGGACAGATACGCAGTATTTT.

V usage is TRBV27 and J usage is TRBJ1-4; a weak D match, TRBD1 (5 bases). Germline assignment: CDR1 MNHEY and CDR2 SMNVEV (reference sequence). The CDR3 spans 16 residues. The germline V and J ends were trimmed by 6 bases and 6 bases, with 20 bases remaining between them. The CDR3 DNA follows: TGTGCCAGCAGCCGAATAGGGAGGGGTCAGGATGAAAAACTGTTTTTT. It specifies CASSRIGRGQDEKLFF.

This clone was picked up many times. Additional DNA sequences in this sample encode the identical CDR3. V usage is TRBV2 and J usage is TRBJ2-5; perhaps D is TRBD1 or TRBD2 (5 bases each). V was shortened by 6 bases and J by 11 bases, with 16 bases between the two germline ends. Germline loops: CDR1 SNHLY, CDR2 FYNNEI. CDR3 length equals 12 residues. This chain's CDR3 is CASSPLGPRQYF. CDR3 DNA: TGTGCCAGCAGCCCCTTGGGACCTCGGCAGTACTTC.